The entry below describes one T cell receptor (beta chain). The sample is drawn from a study of patients and donors after allogeneic stem cell transplantation. TCRdb reanalysed the RT-PCR reads using MiXCR and keeps one entry per CDR3 protein. The sample comprises about 160,000 distinct CDR3 sequences, approximately 22% of which are singletons, and 20% to 30% rests with the top ten. V gave up 5 bases and J gave up 4 bases, with 14 bases separating them. CDR1 SGHTA and CDR2 FQGTGA come from the germline V gene. CDR3 length equals 14 residues. The chain has TRBV7-3 and TRBJ1-1; D unclear. The sequence was collected from a human donor who was either an allogeneic HSCT recipient or a stem cell or donor lymphocyte infusion donor (not recorded which). It is not recorded whose cells these are; they may come from a transplant donor. Sequences were obtained from blood, either unsorted or a sorted T cell fraction (not recorded which). The CDR3 here is CASSTQAGATEAFF. In DNA, the CDR3 is TGTGCCAGCAGCACCCAAGCCGGTGCCACTGAAGCTTTCTTT.